Following are 4 T cell receptor beta chains from one sample sequenced in a study of cytotoxic CD8 clonotypes in ibrutinib-treated CLL. The method was immunoSEQ multiplex PCR; TCRdb's version includes in-frame clones alone and lacks a portion of them. The data show approximately 40,000 clones, roughly three quarters seen once. The sequencing used PBMCs, collected at disease progression, from a patient treated with ibrutinib. These receptor sequences come from a human donor with chronic lymphocytic leukemia.

The chain links TRBV4-1 to TRBJ2-7; D is unresolved. Trimming stripped 0 bases from V and 2 bases from J, with 8 bases between. Germline CDR1 MGHRA, CDR2 YSYEKL. The CDR3 has 14 amino acids. DNA of the CDR3: TGCGCCAGCAGCCAAGATGGACCCCCCTACGAGCAGTACTTC. Its translation is CASSQDGPPYEQYF.

The chain is built from TRBV18 and TRBJ2-1, with D hard to call. The CDR3 consists of 16 residues. Germline CDR1 is KGHSH and CDR2 is LQKENI. V was trimmed by 3 bases and J by 0 bases, leaving 12 bases between them. The DNA for the CDR3 is TGTGCCAGCTCACCCGTAGCTGCTTCCTCCTACAATGAGCAGTTCTTC. It codes for CASSPVAASSYNEQFF. Full variable domain (remainder filled in from reference TRBV18 and TRBJ2-1): NAGVMQNPRHLVRRRGQEARLRCSPMKGHSHVYWYRQLPEEGLKFMVYLQKENIIDESGMPKERFSAEFPKEGPSILRIQQVVRGDSAAYFCASSPVAASSYNEQFFGPGTRLTVL.

V gene TRBV21-1 combines with J gene TRBJ1-1. TRBV21-1 is assigned pseudogene status. The length of the CDR3 is 12 residues. The CDR3 protein is CASMRAGTEAFF. DNA for the CDR3: TGTGCCAGCATGCGTGCTGGAACTGAAGCTTTCTTT.

This clone has more than one count but fewer than ten. This chain uses TRBV25-1 with TRBJ2-7; 10 nucleotides agree with TRBD1. Germline V gives CDR1 MGHDK, CDR2 SYGVNS. The CDR3 has 15 amino acids. Trimming took 3 bases from V and 6 from J; bases not matched to a gene: 8. The CDR3 nucleotides are TGTGCCAGCAGTGAGACCGGGACAGGGGTCTCCGAGCAGTACTTC. As protein: CASSETGTGVSEQYF.